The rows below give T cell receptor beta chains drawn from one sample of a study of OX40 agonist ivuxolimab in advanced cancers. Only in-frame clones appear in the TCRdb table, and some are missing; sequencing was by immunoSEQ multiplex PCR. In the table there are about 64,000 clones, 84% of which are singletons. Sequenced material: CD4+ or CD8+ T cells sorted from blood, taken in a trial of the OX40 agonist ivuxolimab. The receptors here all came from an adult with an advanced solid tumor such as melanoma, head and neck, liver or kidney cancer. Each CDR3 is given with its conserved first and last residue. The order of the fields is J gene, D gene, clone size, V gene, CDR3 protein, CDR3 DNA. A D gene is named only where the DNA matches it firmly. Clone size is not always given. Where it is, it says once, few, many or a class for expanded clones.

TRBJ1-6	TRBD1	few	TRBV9	CASSVGTGSGGLHF	TGTGCCAGCAGCGTAGGGACAGGGTCGGGGGGCCTCCACTTT
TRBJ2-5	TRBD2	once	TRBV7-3	CASSLMGTSGETQYF	TGTGCCAGCAGCTTAATGGGGACTAGCGGGGAGACCCAGTACTTC
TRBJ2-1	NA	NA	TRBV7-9	CASSLGGTNYNEQFF	TGTGCCAGCAGCTTAGGCGGGACCAACTACAATGAGCAGTTCTTC
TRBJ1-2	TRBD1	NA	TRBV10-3	CAISSTGFNYGYTF	TGTGCCATCAGCTCGACAGGGTTTAACTATGGCTACACCTTC
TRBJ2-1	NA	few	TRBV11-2	CASSPEYNEQFF	TGTGCCAGCAGCCCGGAGTACAATGAGCAGTTCTTC
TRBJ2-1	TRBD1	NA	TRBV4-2	CASSQEFQGADEQFF	TGTGCCAGCAGCCAAGAATTCCAGGGGGCAGATGAGCAGTTCTTC
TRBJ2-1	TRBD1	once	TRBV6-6	CASNPGQGNNEQFF	TGTGCCAGCAACCCGGGACAGGGTAACAATGAGCAGTTCTTC
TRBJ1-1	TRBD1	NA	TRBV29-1	CSVEDFVPGGAPEAFF	TGCAGCGTTGAAGACTTCGTCCCAGGGGGCGCTCCTGAAGCTTTCTTT
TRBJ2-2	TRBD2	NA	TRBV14	CASSQGLFAGAETGELFF	TGTGCCAGCAGCCAAGGTTTGTTCGCGGGAGCAGAAACCGGGGAGCTGTTTTTT
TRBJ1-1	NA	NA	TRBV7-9	CASSLGRNTEAFF	TGTGCCAGCAGCTTAGGCAGGAACACTGAAGCTTTCTTT
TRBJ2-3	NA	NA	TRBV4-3	CASSQDFLGTDTQYF	TGCGCCAGCAGCCAAGATTTCCTGGGAACAGATACGCAGTATTTT
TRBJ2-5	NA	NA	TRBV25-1	CASSELETQYF	TGTGCCAGCAGTGAGTTAGAGACCCAGTACTTC
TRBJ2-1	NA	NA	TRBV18	CASSPDWGVRNEQFF	TGTGCCAGCTCACCAGACTGGGGGGTTCGCAATGAGCAGTTCTTC
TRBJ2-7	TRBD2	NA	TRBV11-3	CASSLSGRSSGEQYF	TGTGCCAGCAGCCTTAGCGGGAGGTCGTCCGGAGAGCAGTACTTC
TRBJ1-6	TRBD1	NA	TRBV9	CASSLTGGGNPLHF	TGTGCCAGCAGTCTAACAGGGGGGGGAAATCCCCTCCACTTT
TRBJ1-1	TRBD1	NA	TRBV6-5	CASSYSNQGGLTEAFF	TGTGCCAGCAGTTACTCGAATCAAGGGGGCTTAACTGAAGCTTTCTTT
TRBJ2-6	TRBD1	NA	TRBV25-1	CASRNGQGVPGANVLTF	TGTGCCAGCAGGAACGGACAGGGAGTTCCTGGGGCCAACGTCCTGACTTTC